The clone carrying this T cell receptor beta chain has just one count. What it binds is not known. The sample belongs to a study of cytomegalovirus exposure and HLA in healthy donors. The protocol was immunoSEQ multiplex PCR, while the TCRdb copy is restricted to in-frame clones and leaves out a portion. The table has 300,000 or so clones, approximately 91% seen once. General observations from the study: Rare sequences made up most TCRs, while some public TCRs were found in many donors. CMV antigen specificity was confirmed in vitro for a few CMV-associated chains.

V lost 5 bases, J lost 8 bases, and 13 bases stayed unmatched. This CDR3 is built from 17 residues. Germline V CDR1 and CDR2: LNHNV, YYDKDF (reference sequence). This clonotype was sampled from a man aged 30-40 years in good health and CMV-seronegative. The rearrangement links TRBV15 to TRBJ2-3, with 13 bases that match TRBD2. Sequencing was done on a sample of PBMCs. The CDR3 here is CATSHRVQGLAGSTQYF. In DNA, the CDR3 is TGTGCCACCAGCCATCGCGTTCAGGGACTAGCGGGGAGTACGCAGTATTTT.